Below are 29 T cell receptor beta chains sequenced from a single sample in a study of beta chain features in type 1 diabetes (dated by TCRdb to between 2018 and 2020). Library preparation was by the immunoSEQ multiplex PCR assay. The entire isolated RNA was reverse transcribed using the High Capacity cDNA Reverse Transcription Kit, and thus expressed TCRB transcripts were sequenced. TCRdb limited this immuneACCESS table to in-frame rearrangements with V and J called. A share of clones is missing; checked studies link under half to unresolved V genes, and the rest is unexplained. Counted in this sample were around 180,000 clones; approximately 13% of them appeared once. The ten largest clonotypes hold 0.62% of the sample. The sequencing sample was made of central memory CD4+ T cells from blood. The receptor set was obtained from a woman under 30 in good health.

This clone occurred a few times. V usage is TRBV11-2 and J usage is TRBJ2-5; D might be TRBD2 (6 bases). Deletions cut 1 base from V and 1 base from J, with 7 bases between. CDR3 length: 14 amino acids. Germline V gives CDR1 SGHAT, CDR2 FQNNGV. The CDR3, as DNA: TGTGCCAGCAGCTTAGGCGGGGTCCAAGAGACCCAGTACTTC. This translates into CASSLGGVQETQYF.

The V call is TRBV27, the J call TRBJ1-2; TRBD1 matches at 7 bases. Germline CDR1 MNHEY, CDR2 SMNVEV (reference sequence). The V gene end was trimmed by 5 bases and the J gene end by 5 bases; junction bases not matched to a gene: 8. This CDR3 region has 14 residues. CDR3 residues: CASSTRPGGYGYTF. In DNA form, the CDR3 reads TGTGCCAGCAGTACCCGCCCAGGGGGGTATGGCTACACCTTC.

This clone was detected only a few times. The chain's CDR3 is CASSDQRNEQFF. In DNA, the CDR3 is TGTGCCAGCAGTGATCAGCGAAATGAGCAGTTCTTC. The chain couples TRBV28 to TRBJ2-1; D gene uncertain. Looked up from germline, CDR1 is MDHEN and CDR2 is SYDVKM. The CDR3 length is 12 residues. Trimming pared 5 bases from V and 7 bases from J, leaving 9 bases between.

This rearrangement joins TRBV19 to TRBJ2-1; the match to TRBD2 covers 11 bases. J lost 5 bases, V lost 3 bases, and 6 bases had no gene match. CDR1 LNHDA and CDR2 SQIVND come from the germline V gene (reference sequence). CDR3 length: 16 residues. The chain's CDR3 is CASSMDSGRANNEQFF. The CDR3 DNA reads TGTGCCAGTAGTATGGATAGCGGGAGGGCCAACAATGAGCAGTTCTTC.

CDR3 bases: TGCGCCAGCAGCGTGAACTTAGATACGCAGTATTTT. Translated, it gives CASSVNLDTQYF. V is TRBV5-1 and J is TRBJ2-3; D gene unclear. V lost 4 bases and J lost 5, with 8 bases in between. The germline CDR1 and CDR2 sequences are SGHRS and YFSETQ. The CDR3 spans 12 residues.

The chain recombines TRBV2 with TRBJ2-7, with TRBD1 identical over 9 bases. Germline loops: CDR1 SNHLY, CDR2 FYNNEI. J was trimmed by 3 bases and V by 3 bases; bases with no gene match: 6. This CDR3 is 15 amino acids long. CDR3: CASSDTGTGIYEQYF. DNA of the CDR3: TGTGCCAGCAGTGATACCGGGACAGGGATCTACGAGCAGTACTTC.

The rearrangement joins TRBV5-1 to TRBJ2-7; D may be TRBD2 (6 bases). The ends were cut back, 0 bases at V and 0 bases at J, with 13 bases in the middle. The CDR3 runs 16 residues. Germline CDR1 SGHRS, CDR2 YFSETQ. The CDR3 reads CASSLGGAGSSYEQYF. CDR3 nucleotides: TGCGCCAGCAGCTTGGGCGGGGCAGGGAGCTCCTACGAGCAGTACTTC.

This chain joins TRBV28 and TRBJ2-1; D not certain. The CDR3 extends over 14 amino acids. Trimming removed 3 bases at V and 12 bases at J, with 18 bases between. Per germline, CDR1 MDHEN and CDR2 SYDVKM. CDR3 loop: CASSLERSRYAQFF. CDR3 coding DNA: TGTGCCAGCAGTTTGGAGCGCTCCAGATATGCGCAGTTCTTC.

This clone was picked up a small number of times. In the same sample, other DNA sequences code for this CDR3. For the CDR3, the DNA is TGTGCCAGCTCACCGCCCACTAGCGGGAGGGTGGGCAATGAGCAGTTCTTC. It is translated as CASSPPTSGRVGNEQFF. The chain carries TRBV18 and TRBJ2-1; 13 bases match TRBD2. The CDR3 runs to 17 residues. Germline CDR1 is KGHSH and CDR2 is LQKENI. V lost 3 bases to trimming and J lost 6 bases; unmatched junction nucleotides: 8.

This clone was counted between two and nine times. V is TRBV5-6 and J is TRBJ2-5; the D gene is possibly TRBD1 (5 bases). Trimming pared 2 bases from V and 0 bases from J, leaving 14 bases between. This CDR3 contains 16 residues. Per germline, CDR1 SGHDT and CDR2 YYEEEE. DNA for the CDR3: TGTGCCAGCAGCTTTTTCAGGGCTACGTACCAAGAGACCCAGTACTTC. This sequence encodes CASSFFRATYQETQYF.

The sample holds many counts of this clone. V gene TRBV7-2 combines with J gene TRBJ2-3, with 8 bases matching TRBD2. The CDR3 totals 14 residues. J was trimmed by 8 bases and V by 5 bases; bases with no gene match: 9. Germline CDR1 and CDR2: SGHTA and FQGNSA. Written as DNA, the CDR3 is TGTGCCAGCAGCCCTCGAGCGGGAGAGATTACGCAGTATTTT. It specifies CASSPRAGEITQYF.

This clone was seen a few times. The gene calls are TRBV28 and TRBJ2-7; TRBD1 matches at 11 bases. Looked up from germline, CDR1 is MDHEN and CDR2 is SYDVKM. The V and J ends lost 8 bases and 2 bases, in that order; junction bases with no gene match: 8. The CDR3 contains 15 residues. CDR3 in DNA: TGTGCCAGCCGACTCCGGGACAGGGGGACCTACGAGCAGTACTTC. Translation: CASRLRDRGTYEQYF.

V gene TRBV6-6 combines with J gene TRBJ2-3; 8 bases line up with TRBD1. V lost 0 bases to trimming and J lost 2 bases; unmatched junction nucleotides: 4. The germline V gene has CDR1 MNHNY and CDR2 SVGAGI (reference sequence). This CDR3 contains 16 residues. The CDR3 DNA reads TGTGCCAGCAGTTACTCTGGCAGGGGGCTCACAGATACGCAGTATTTT. Protein sequence: CASSYSGRGLTDTQYF.

The chain joins TRBV28 to TRBJ1-5; D remains unclear. V lost 3 bases and J 0 bases, leaving 12 bases between the germline ends. The CDR3 length is 16 residues. Germline CDR1 is MDHEN and CDR2 is SYDVKM. Here the CDR3 reads CASSFMAGHSNQPQHF. As DNA, the CDR3 is TGTGCCAGCAGTTTTATGGCAGGTCATAGCAATCAGCCCCAGCATTTT.

V usage is TRBV7-2 and J usage is TRBJ2-4, with 8 nucleotides matching TRBD1. CDR1 is SGHTA, CDR2 FQGNSA, per germline. Trimming took 5 bases from V and 0 from J; bases not matched to a gene: 6. The CDR3 consists of 16 residues. CDR3 in amino acids: CASSPRTGRAKNIQYF. As DNA, the CDR3 is TGTGCCAGCAGCCCCCGGACAGGGAGAGCCAAAAACATTCAGTACTTC.

The rearrangement joins TRBV5-4 to TRBJ2-6; D is possibly TRBD1 (6 bases). The V gene lost 4 bases and the J gene lost 0 bases, with 11 bases spanning the gap. The CDR3 is 16 amino acids. Germline V gene lookup returns CDR1 SGHNT and CDR2 YYREEE (reference sequence). As DNA, the CDR3 is TGTGCCAGCAGCCCTGGGACAAGCTCTGGGGCCAACGTCCTGACTTTC. Translation: CASSPGTSSGANVLTF.

A few counts support this clone. The genes are TRBV5-1 and TRBJ2-7; 9 bases align to TRBD2. The V and J ends lost 1 base and 3 bases, in that order; junction bases with no gene match: 2. The CDR3 sequence is 14 residues long. In germline, CDR1 is SGHRS, CDR2 YFSETQ. The CDR3 spells CASSLLREGYEQYF. The CDR3 coding sequence is TGCGCCAGCAGCTTGTTGCGGGAGGGCTACGAGCAGTACTTC.

The chain is built from TRBV7-3 and TRBJ2-7; possibly TRBD1 for D (6 bases). The V end lost 4 bases, the J end lost 2 bases, and 18 bases lay between the germline ends. The CDR3 has 16 residues. Germline CDR1 SGHTA, CDR2 FQGTGA. This CDR3 reads CASSSPTGRIAYEQYF. The CDR3 nucleotides read TGTGCCAGCAGCTCGCCCACAGGGCGCATAGCCTACGAGCAGTACTTC.

V gene TRBV4-1 combines with J gene TRBJ2-1; D possibly corresponds to TRBD2 (6 bases). CDR3 length equals 15 residues. V was trimmed by 3 bases and J by 4 bases, leaving 13 bases between them. Germline V gene sequence: CDR1 MGHRA, CDR2 YSYEKL. The CDR3 DNA follows: TGCGCCAGCAGCCACGGACGGGAGTTTTACAATGAGCAGTTCTTC. Protein sequence: CASSHGREFYNEQFF.

The chain uses TRBV2 and TRBJ1-2, with D perhaps TRBD1 (6 bases). Trimming cost V 4 bases and J 4 bases, with 13 bases left between them. From germline, CDR1 is SNHLY and CDR2 FYNNEI. The CDR3 extends over 14 amino acids. In nucleotides, the CDR3 is TGTGCCAGCAGTGCCCAGGGGTCCATCTATGGCTACACCTTC. Translated: CASSAQGSIYGYTF.

This clone was seen a few times. This chain uses TRBV15 with TRBJ2-5; D not certain. Germline V CDR1 and CDR2: LNHNV, YYDKDF (reference sequence). V shed 1 base and J shed 4 bases, with 7 bases lying between them. The CDR3 spans 13 residues. CDR3 protein: CATSRAPTETQYF. The CDR3 DNA reads TGTGCCACCAGCAGAGCCCCTACAGAGACCCAGTACTTC. Combining the CDR3 with reference TRBV15 and TRBJ2-5 gives the whole variable domain DAMVIQNPRYQVTQFGKPVTLSCSQTLNHNVMYWYQQKSSQAPKLLFHYYDKDFNNEADTPDNFQSRRPNTSFCFLDIRSPGLGDTAMYLCATSRAPTETQYFGPGTRLLVL.

This chain connects TRBV6-5 to TRBJ2-5, with D uncertain. CDR1 and CDR2 from the germline V gene are MNHEY and SVGAGI. V was pared by 0 bases and J by 5 bases, with 13 bases between. CDR3 length equals 15 residues. The CDR3 DNA reads as TGTGCCAGCAGTTACTCTTTAGGTTCAGGCGAGACCCAGTACTTC. Amino acid sequence: CASSYSLGSGETQYF.

The V gene is TRBV5-1, the J gene TRBJ2-3; 9 nucleotides agree with TRBD1. V shed 2 bases, J shed 4 bases, and the junction held 8 bases outside the gene matches. CDR1 is SGHRS, CDR2 YFSETQ, per germline. The CDR3 covers 16 residues. CDR3 sequence (DNA): TGCGCCAGCAGCTTACCCCGCGGACAGGGGCCAGATACGCAGTATTTT. This sequence encodes CASSLPRGQGPDTQYF. Looking up the rest from reference TRBV5-1 and TRBJ2-3 gives the full variable domain: KAGVTQTPRYLIKTRGQQVTLSCSPISGHRSVSWYQQTPGQGLQFLFEYFSETQRNKGNFPGRFSGRQFSNSRSEMNVSTLELGDSALYLCASSLPRGQGPDTQYFGPGTRLTVL.

This clone was counted only a few times. The chain employs TRBV7-2 and TRBJ2-7; 8 nucleotides line up with TRBD2. The V gene's germline CDR1 is SGHTA and CDR2 FQGNSA. CDR3 length: 16 amino acids. Trimming removed 2 bases from V and 3 bases from J; junction bases left unmatched: 9. In DNA form, the CDR3 reads TGTGCCAGCAGCTTATATCCGGGGCTAGCGGGCTACGAGCAGTACTTC. Amino acids: CASSLYPGLAGYEQYF.

V usage is TRBV2 and J usage is TRBJ1-2; no clear D gene. Germline V gene sequence: CDR1 SNHLY, CDR2 FYNNEI. Trimming took 1 base from V and 8 from J, leaving 11 bases between them. CDR3 length: 13 residues. DNA for the CDR3: TGTGCCAGCAGTGAAGGGGAGGGCTGGGGCTACACCTTC. Translation: CASSEGEGWGYTF.

A few counts support this clone. This rearrangement joins TRBV2 to TRBJ1-2; TRBD1 might be the D (6 bases). This CDR3 is built from 13 residues. CDR1 is SNHLY and CDR2 is FYNNEI in the germline V gene. Trimming stripped 4 bases from V and 2 bases from J, with 8 bases between. The CDR3 protein is CASSGTGNYGYTF. CDR3 DNA: TGTGCCAGCAGTGGTACAGGGAACTATGGCTACACCTTC.

This clone was seen more than once but under ten times. The chain couples TRBV10-3 to TRBJ2-1, with 10 bases that match TRBD2. The CDR3 contains 15 residues. V lost 8 bases, J lost 7 bases, and 11 bases stayed unmatched. CDR1 and CDR2 from the germline V gene are ENHRY and SYGVKD. The CDR3 sequence is CAIGGPGLASNEQFF. DNA for the CDR3: TGTGCCATCGGGGGCCCGGGACTAGCGTCGAATGAGCAGTTCTTC.

The sample holds many counts of this clone. V usage is TRBV7-2 and J usage is TRBJ2-2, with a possible D match to TRBD1 (6 bases). The CDR3 runs 14 residues. Trimming took 7 bases from V and 5 from J, leaving 14 bases between them. Germline CDR1 and CDR2: SGHTA and FQGNSA. DNA for the CDR3: TGTGCCAGCAACAACAGGGAAAGGACCGGGGAGCTGTTTTTT. Translated, it gives CASNNRERTGELFF.

This clone turned up a few times. The chain carries TRBV29-1 and TRBJ1-4; D not resolved. The germline CDR1 and CDR2 sequences are SQVTM and ANQGSEA. This CDR3 spans 13 amino acids. V was clipped by 6 bases and J by 2 bases, with 10 bases between them. CDR3 region: CSVDAGTNEKLFF. The CDR3 coding sequence is TGCAGCGTGGATGCGGGGACTAATGAAAAACTGTTTTTT.